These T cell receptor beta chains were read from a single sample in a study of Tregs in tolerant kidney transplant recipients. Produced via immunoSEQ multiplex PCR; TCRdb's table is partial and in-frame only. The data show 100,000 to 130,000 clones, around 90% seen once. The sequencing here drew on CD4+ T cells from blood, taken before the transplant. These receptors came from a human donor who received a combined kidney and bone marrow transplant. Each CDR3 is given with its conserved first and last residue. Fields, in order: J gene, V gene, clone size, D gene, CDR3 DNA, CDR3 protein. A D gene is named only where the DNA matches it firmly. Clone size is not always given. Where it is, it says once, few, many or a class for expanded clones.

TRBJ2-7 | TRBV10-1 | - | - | TGCGCCAGCAGTCCCTTGACGGGCTCCTACGAGCAGTACTTC | CASSPLTGSYEQYF
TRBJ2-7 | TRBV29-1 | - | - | TGCAGCTATAGAGACGGGAAAATGTATGAGCAGTACTTC | CSYRDGKMYEQYF
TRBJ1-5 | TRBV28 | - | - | TGTGCCAGCAGACTGTATAGCAATCAGCCCCAGCATTTT | CASRLYSNQPQHF
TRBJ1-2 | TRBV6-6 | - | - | TGTGCCAGCAGGCAGACAGGCACTGATGGCTACACCTTC | CASRQTGTDGYTF
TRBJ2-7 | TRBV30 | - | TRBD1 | TGTGCCTGGCGTCTACAGGGGCGTTACGAGCAGTACTTC | CAWRLQGRYEQYF
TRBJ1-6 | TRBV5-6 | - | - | TGTGCCAGCAGCTCCGATGCGGGGAATTCACCCCTCCACTTT | CASSSDAGNSPLHF
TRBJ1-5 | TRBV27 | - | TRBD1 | TGTGCCAGCCGGACAGGGGCGAATCAGCCCCAGCATTTT | CASRTGANQPQHF
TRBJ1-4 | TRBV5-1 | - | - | TGCGCCAGCAGCTTCACACAGAGTGGCGAAAAACTGTTTTTT | CASSFTQSGEKLFF
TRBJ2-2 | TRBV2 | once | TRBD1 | TGTGCCAGCGCGGGACAGGGACTCACCGGGGAGCTGTTTTTT | CASAGQGLTGELFF
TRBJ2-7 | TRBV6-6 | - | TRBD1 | TGTGCCAGCAGTTTCCAGGGGGCCTACGAGCAGTACTTC | CASSFQGAYEQYF